This TCR beta chain emerged from a study of Ad26.COV2.S vaccination and SARS-CoV-2 variants. Background on the study: The donor participated in the COV1001 trial, in its Ad26.COV2.S arm. Ad26.COV2.S given intramuscularly, once or twice 56 days apart.

As to this clone: The antigen remains undetermined.

Specified treatment: around 19 received Ad26.COV2.S at low or high dose, single or two shots; five or six received placebo; per-sample allocation not given. All samples were drawn on day 63, counting from the first vaccine or placebo injection. Overall study findings and caveats: Reported post-vaccination CD8+ and CD4+ T cell responses to spike showed substantial breadth.

This CDR3 region has 15 residues. Germline V gene sequence: CDR1 SGDLS, CDR2 YYNGEE. J gave up 1 base and V 4 bases, and 3 bases lay outside the gene matches. The data were produced by immunoSEQ multiplex PCR, yet TCRdb's version contains in-frame clones alone and is incomplete. The table lists almost 400,000 clones, about 88% of them singletons. This specimen was peripheral blood, taken in a trial of Ad26.COV2.S vaccine versus placebo. The rearrangement links TRBV9 to TRBJ2-3; TRBD2 agrees at 10 bases. This clonotype originated in a person between 18 and 60 years old who received the Ad26.COV2.S COVID-19 vaccine or a placebo. The CDR3 sequence is CASSRGTSGTDTQYF. CDR3 nucleotides: TGTGCCAGCAGCAGGGGGACTAGCGGCACAGATACGCAGTATTTT.